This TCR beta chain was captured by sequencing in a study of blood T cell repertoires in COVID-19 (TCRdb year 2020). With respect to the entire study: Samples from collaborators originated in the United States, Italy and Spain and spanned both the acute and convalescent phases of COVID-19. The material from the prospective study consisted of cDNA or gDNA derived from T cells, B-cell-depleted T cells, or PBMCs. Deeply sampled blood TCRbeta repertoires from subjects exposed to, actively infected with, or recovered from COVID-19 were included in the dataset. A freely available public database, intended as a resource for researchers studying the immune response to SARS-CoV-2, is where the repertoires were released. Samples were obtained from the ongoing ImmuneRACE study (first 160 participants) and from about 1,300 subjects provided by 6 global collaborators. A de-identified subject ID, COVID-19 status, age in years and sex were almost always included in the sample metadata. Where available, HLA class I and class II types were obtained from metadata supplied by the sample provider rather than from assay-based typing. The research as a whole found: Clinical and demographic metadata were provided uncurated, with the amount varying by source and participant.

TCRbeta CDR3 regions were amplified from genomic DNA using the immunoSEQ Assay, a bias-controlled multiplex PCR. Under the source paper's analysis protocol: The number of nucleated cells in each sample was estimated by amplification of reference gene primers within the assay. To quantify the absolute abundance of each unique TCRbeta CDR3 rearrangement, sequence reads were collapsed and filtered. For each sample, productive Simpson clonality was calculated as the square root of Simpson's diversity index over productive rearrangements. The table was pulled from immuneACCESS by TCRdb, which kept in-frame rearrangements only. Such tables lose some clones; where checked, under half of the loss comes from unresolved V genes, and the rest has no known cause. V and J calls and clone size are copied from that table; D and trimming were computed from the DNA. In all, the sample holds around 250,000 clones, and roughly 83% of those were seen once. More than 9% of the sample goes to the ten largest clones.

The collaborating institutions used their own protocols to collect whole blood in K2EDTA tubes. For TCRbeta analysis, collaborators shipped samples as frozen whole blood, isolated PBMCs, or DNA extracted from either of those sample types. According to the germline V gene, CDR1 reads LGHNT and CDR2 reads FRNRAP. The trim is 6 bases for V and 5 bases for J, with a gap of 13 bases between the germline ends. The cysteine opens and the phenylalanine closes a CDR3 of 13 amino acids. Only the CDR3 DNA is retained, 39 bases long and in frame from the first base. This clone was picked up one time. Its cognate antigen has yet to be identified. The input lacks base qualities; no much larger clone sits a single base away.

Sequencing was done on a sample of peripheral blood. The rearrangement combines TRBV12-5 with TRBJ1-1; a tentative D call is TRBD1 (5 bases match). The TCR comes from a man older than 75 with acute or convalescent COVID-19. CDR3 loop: CASGSQGRTEAFF. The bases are TGTGCTAGTGGCTCTCAGGGTAGGACTGAAGCTTTCTTT.